The rows below give T cell receptor beta chains drawn from one sample of a study of Graves' ophthalmopathy and Graves' hyperthyroidism. One entry per CDR3 protein results from TCRdb running MiXCR on the multiplex PCR reads. The table includes about 340,000 distinct CDR3 sequences, roughly a sixth detected once. Sequenced sample: peripheral blood. All receptors derive from an adult man with Graves' ophthalmopathy. The CDR3 runs from the conserved cysteine through the conserved F or W. The order of the fields is J gene, V gene, clone size, D gene, CDR3 protein, CDR3 DNA. A D gene is named only where the DNA matches it firmly. Clone size, where shown, is once, few, many, or a class for clones that have expanded.

TRBJ1-6,TRBV20-1,NA,NA,CSARIRDKGSPLHF,TGCAGTGCTAGGATTAGGGACAAGGGTTCACCCCTCCACTTT
TRBJ2-5,TRBV6-1,NA,NA,CAIKAGVTQYF,TGTGCCATCAAGGCAGGGGTGACCCAGTACTTC
TRBJ1-2,TRBV20-1,many,TRBD1,CSDSGTGGAHGYTF,TGCAGTGACTCCGGGACAGGGGGCGCGCATGGCTACACCTTC
TRBJ1-1,TRBV3-1,NA,NA,CASSPFQGSEAFF,TGTGCCAGCAGCCCATTCCAGGGGTCTGAAGCTTTCTTT
TRBJ1-5,TRBV5-1,many,NA,CASSLVPGGNQPQHF,TGCGCCAGCAGCTTGGTCCCCGGGGGCAATCAGCCCCAGCATTTT
TRBJ2-2,TRBV18,NA,NA,CASSPGSGELFF,TGTGCCAGCTCACCAGGGTCCGGGGAGCTGTTTTTT
TRBJ2-5,TRBV20-1,many,NA,CSARSLGTSSSTQYF,TGCAGTGCTAGATCCCTTGGAACTAGCTCGTCAACCCAGTACTTC
TRBJ1-1,TRBV20-1,many,TRBD1,CSARRDSYNTEAFF,TGCAGTGCCAGGAGGGACAGTTATAACACTGAAGCTTTCTTT
TRBJ2-7,TRBV6-2/TRBV6-3,many,NA,CASSTGHRPYEQYF,TGTGCCAGCAGTACGGGACACCGACCTTACGAGCAGTACTTC
TRBJ1-5,TRBV20-1,many,TRBD1,CSARLGQGSRNQPQHF,TGCAGTGCTAGACTCGGACAGGGCTCCCGAAATCAGCCCCAGCATTTT
TRBJ1-1,TRBV27,many,NA,CASSLSGMNTEAFF,TGTGCCAGCAGTTTATCGGGCATGAACACTGAAGCTTTCTTT
TRBJ1-5,TRBV11-2,many,TRBD1,CASSSQGGLSNQPQHF,TGTGCCAGCAGCTCCCAGGGGGGTCTGAGCAATCAGCCCCAGCATTTT
TRBJ2-7,TRBV20-1,many,NA,CSARFWGRQGGDEQYF,TGCAGTGCTAGATTTTGGGGGCGGCAGGGAGGCGACGAGCAGTACTTC
TRBJ1-1,TRBV28,many,TRBD1,CASRLGQGGRDFF,TGTGCCAGCAGACTAGGACAGGGCGGCCGTGATTTCTTT
TRBJ2-7,TRBV20-1,few,NA,CSAIRTIGSYDQYF,TGCAGTGCTATTCGGACTATCGGTTCCTACGATCAGTACTTC
TRBJ1-5,TRBV9,many,NA,CASSGPREGQPQHF,TGTGCCAGCAGCGGACCCCGGGAAGGTCAGCCCCAGCATTTT
TRBJ1-1,TRBV7-3,many,NA,CASSPTDQNTEAFF,TGTGCCAGCAGTCCGACAGACCAGAACACTGAAGCTTTCTTT
TRBJ2-5,TRBV30,many,TRBD1,CAWSLGTGQETQYF,TGTGCCTGGAGTCTGGGGACAGGGCAAGAGACCCAGTACTTC
TRBJ1-2,TRBV20-1,many,NA,CSARDRRGYGYTF,TGCAGTGCTAGAGATCGGCGGGGCTATGGCTACACCTTC
TRBJ2-2,TRBV2,many,NA,CASSESSGNTGELFF,TGTGCCAGCAGTGAATCGAGCGGGAACACCGGGGAGCTGTTTTTT
TRBJ2-7,TRBV4-1,many,TRBD2,CASSRLAGGVHEQYF,TGCGCCAGCAGCCGCCTAGCGGGAGGGGTCCACGAGCAGTACTTC
TRBJ1-1,TRBV29-1,many,NA,CSVVARDAEAFF,TGCAGCGTTGTGGCTCGTGACGCTGAAGCTTTCTTT
TRBJ1-1,TRBV7-9,many,NA,CASSLGESEAFF,TGTGCCAGCAGCTTAGGGGAGTCTGAAGCTTTCTTT